What follows is one T cell receptor (beta chain) and its context. Its recognized antigen is unknown. Base qualities were left out, and no much larger clone turns up one base away. The data derive from a study of CD4 T cell repertoires in COVID-19 (dated by TCRdb to about 2021). Regarding the study in general: To analyze cross-reactivity, CFSE-low cells were expanded with IL-2 for 10 days and then labeled again and restimulated with spike proteins from other coronaviruses. The study characterized naturally processed CD4+ T cell responses to SARS-CoV-2 spike and nucleoprotein in COVID-19-recovered individuals, using TCR Vbeta sequencing to assess clonal composition. In a few recovered individuals, the researchers analyzed the TCR Vbeta repertoire of SARS-CoV-2-reactive T cells at the subset level.

Sample time point, as interpreted from the label and publication: sample from a COVID-19-recovered individual after infection. Patients who had recovered from mild-to-severe COVID-19 served as donors. Uncultured memory T cell samples were subjected to sequencing directly after ex vivo isolation. From peripheral blood mononuclear cells, the researchers isolated CD4+ total memory, central memory, effector memory and circulating T follicular helper cells. Reading from cysteine to phenylalanine, the CDR3 counts 15 amino acids. CDR3 DNA only is kept here, 45 bases in frame from base 1. The junction carries 17 bases between V and J, which are trimmed by 4 bases and 5 bases respectively. The CDR1 and CDR2 encoded by the germline V gene (reference sequence) are GTSNPN and SVGIG. Study-wide findings and limitations: Between roughly 6.5 and 27% of SARS-CoV-2 clonotypes were also detected in SARS-CoV and/or HKU1 spike-stimulated secondary cultures, consistent with cross-reactivity. Several of the most expanded SARS-CoV-2-reactive clonotypes were shared between two or all three memory subsets, suggesting intraclonal diversification.

Library construction relied on the immunoSEQ multiplex PCR assay. Processing in the source paper ran as follows. Repertoire overlap between subsets was quantified using the Chao-Jaccard similarity index and counts of shared clonotypes. Here the immuneACCESS table is served through TCRdb, limited to in-frame sequences with V and J called. Missing clones are a known gap in these copies; in checked studies unresolved V genes cover under half, and the rest lacks a known reason. That table furnishes V, J and clone size, whereas the DNA furnished D and trimming. For this sample the table gives about 75,000 clones, of which around four fifths were detected only once. Around 0.6% of the sample lies in the top ten.

Sequenced material: CD4+ T cells from peripheral blood, taken after recovery from COVID-19. Rearrangement joined TRBV30 to TRBJ2-2; the D segment is perhaps TRBD1 or TRBD2, each sharing 5 matched bases. This receptor was taken from a human donor who had COVID-19. The DNA reads TGTGCCTGGATCGGGACCCCCGGCGGGACCGGGGAGCTGTTTTTT. This codes for CAWIGTPGGTGELFF.